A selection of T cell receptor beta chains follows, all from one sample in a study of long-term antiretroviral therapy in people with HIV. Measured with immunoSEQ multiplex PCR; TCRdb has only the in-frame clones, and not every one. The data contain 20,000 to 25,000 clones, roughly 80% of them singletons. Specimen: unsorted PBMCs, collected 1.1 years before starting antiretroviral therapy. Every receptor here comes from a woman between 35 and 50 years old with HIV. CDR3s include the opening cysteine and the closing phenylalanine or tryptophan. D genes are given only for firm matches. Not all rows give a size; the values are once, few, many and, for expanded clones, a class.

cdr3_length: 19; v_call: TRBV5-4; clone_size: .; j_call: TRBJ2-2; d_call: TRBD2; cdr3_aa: CASSSPGLAGPLVTGELFF; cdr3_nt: TGTGCCAGCAGCTCACCGGGACTAGCGGGGCCCCTGGTCACCGGGGAGCTGTTTTTT
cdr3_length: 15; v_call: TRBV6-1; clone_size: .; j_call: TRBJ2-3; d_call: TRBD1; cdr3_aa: CASSGDRGAADTQYF; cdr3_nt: TGTGCCAGCAGTGGGGACAGGGGCGCCGCAGATACGCAGTATTTT
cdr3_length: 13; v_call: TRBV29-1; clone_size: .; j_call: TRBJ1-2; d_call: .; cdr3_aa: CSAMPSGGHGYTF; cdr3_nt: TGCAGCGCCATGCCGTCGGGGGGCCATGGCTACACCTTC
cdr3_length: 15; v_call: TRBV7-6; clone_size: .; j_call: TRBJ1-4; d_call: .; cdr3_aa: CASSLNSVPNEKLFF; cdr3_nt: TGTGCCAGCAGCTTAAATAGCGTTCCTAATGAAAAACTGTTTTTT
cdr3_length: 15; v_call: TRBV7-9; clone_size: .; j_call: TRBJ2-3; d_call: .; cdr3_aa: CASSLLLEGTDTQYF; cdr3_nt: TGTGCCAGCAGCTTATTGTTAGAGGGCACAGATACGCAGTATTTT
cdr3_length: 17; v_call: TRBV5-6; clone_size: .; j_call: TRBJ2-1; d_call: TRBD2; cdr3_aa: CASSLYGAGGSYNEQFF; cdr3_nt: TGTGCCAGCAGCTTATACGGGGCGGGAGGGTCCTACAATGAGCAGTTCTTC
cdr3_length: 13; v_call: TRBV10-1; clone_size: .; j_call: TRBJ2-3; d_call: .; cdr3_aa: CASSSSGGDTQYF; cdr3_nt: TGCGCCAGCAGCTCCTCTGGGGGAGATACGCAGTATTTT
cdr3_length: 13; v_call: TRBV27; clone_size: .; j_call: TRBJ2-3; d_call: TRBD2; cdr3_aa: CASSPTAGGTQYF; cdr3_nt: TGTGCCAGCAGTCCCACAGCGGGAGGGACGCAGTATTTT
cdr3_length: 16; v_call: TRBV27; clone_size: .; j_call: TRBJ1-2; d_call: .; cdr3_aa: CASSLDYNGENYGYTF; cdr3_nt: TGTGCCAGCAGTTTGGATTATAACGGAGAAAACTATGGCTACACCTTC
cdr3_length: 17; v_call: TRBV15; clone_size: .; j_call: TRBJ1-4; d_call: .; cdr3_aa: CATSRDPQSLTNEKLFF; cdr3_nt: TGTGCCACCAGCAGAGATCCCCAGAGCCTAACTAATGAAAAACTGTTTTTT
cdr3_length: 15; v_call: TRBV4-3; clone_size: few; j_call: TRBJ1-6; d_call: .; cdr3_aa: CASSQASGIESPLHF; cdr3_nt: TGCGCCAGCAGCCAAGCAAGTGGGATAGAGTCACCCCTCCACTTT
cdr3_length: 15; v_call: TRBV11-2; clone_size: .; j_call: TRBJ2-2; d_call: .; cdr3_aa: CASSITQGNTGELFF; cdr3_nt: TGTGCCAGCAGCATAACTCAGGGGAACACCGGGGAGCTGTTTTTT
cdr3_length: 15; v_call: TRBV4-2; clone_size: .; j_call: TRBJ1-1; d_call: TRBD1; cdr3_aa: CASSQTGQSNTEAFF; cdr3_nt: TGTGCCAGCAGCCAAACGGGACAGTCGAACACTGAAGCTTTCTTT
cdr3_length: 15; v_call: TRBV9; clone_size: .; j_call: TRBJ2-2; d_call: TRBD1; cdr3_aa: CASSPGTGVTGELFF; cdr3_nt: TGTGCCAGCAGCCCCGGGACAGGAGTCACCGGGGAGCTGTTTTTT
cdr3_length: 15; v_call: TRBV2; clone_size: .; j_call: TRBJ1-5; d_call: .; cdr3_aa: CASSGGQGFGQPQHF; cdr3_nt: TGTGCCAGCAGTGGGGGGCAGGGGTTCGGTCAGCCCCAGCATTTT
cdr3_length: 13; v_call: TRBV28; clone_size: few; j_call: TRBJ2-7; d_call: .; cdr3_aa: CASSLLSGYEQYF; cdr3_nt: TGTGCCAGCAGTTTACTCTCCGGCTACGAGCAGTACTTC
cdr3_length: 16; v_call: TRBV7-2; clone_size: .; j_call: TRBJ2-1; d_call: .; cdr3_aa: CASSLEVPSRYNEQFF; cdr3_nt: TGTGCCAGCAGCTTAGAGGTTCCGAGTCGTTACAATGAGCAGTTCTTC
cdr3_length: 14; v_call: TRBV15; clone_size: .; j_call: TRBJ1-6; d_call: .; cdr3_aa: CATSRPAGNSPLHF; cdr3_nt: TGTGCCACCAGCAGACCCGCTGGCAATTCACCCCTCCACTTT
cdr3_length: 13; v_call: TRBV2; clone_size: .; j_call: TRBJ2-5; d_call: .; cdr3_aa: CASIAPGRQTQYF; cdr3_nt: TGTGCCAGCATAGCCCCCGGGCGGCAGACCCAGTACTTC
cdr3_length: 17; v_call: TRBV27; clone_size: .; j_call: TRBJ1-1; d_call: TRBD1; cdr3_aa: CASSFMGTGVGEAEAFF; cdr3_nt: TGTGCCAGCAGTTTTATGGGAACAGGGGTTGGAGAGGCTGAAGCTTTCTTT
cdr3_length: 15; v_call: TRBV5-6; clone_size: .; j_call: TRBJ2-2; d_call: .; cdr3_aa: CASSFGILGAGELFF; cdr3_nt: TGTGCCAGCAGCTTCGGGATCCTTGGCGCCGGGGAGCTGTTTTTT
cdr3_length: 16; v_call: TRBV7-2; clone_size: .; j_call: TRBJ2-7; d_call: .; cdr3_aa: CASSWVLGTRPYEQYF; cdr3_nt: TGTGCCAGCAGCTGGGTCCTGGGGACTCGCCCCTACGAGCAGTACTTC
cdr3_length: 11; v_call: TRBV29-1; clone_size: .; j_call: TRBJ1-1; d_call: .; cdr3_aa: CSVTVPTEAFF; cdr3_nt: TGCAGCGTTACCGTACCGACAGAAGCTTTCTTT
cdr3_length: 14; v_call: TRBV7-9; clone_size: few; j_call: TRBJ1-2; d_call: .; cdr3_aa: CASSLMDGYYGYTF; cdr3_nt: TGTGCCAGCAGCTTAATGGACGGATACTATGGCTACACCTTC
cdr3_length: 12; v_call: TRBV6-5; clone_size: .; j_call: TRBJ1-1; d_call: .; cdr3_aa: CASSYGPTEAFF; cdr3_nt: TGTGCCAGCAGTTACGGACCCACTGAAGCTTTCTTT
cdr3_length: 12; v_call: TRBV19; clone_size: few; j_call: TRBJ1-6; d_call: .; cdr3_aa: CASNTFNSPLHF; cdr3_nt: TGTGCCAGTAACACGTTTAATTCACCCCTCCACTTT
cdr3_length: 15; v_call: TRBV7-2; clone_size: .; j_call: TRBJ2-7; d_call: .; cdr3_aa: CASSADSYTSYEQYF; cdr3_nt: TGTGCCAGCAGCGCGGACAGTTATACATCCTACGAGCAGTACTTC
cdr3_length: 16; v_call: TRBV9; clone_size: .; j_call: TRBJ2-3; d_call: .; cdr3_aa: CASYEGTGSNTDTQYF; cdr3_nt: TGTGCCAGCTACGAGGGTACAGGGTCTAATACAGATACGCAGTATTTT
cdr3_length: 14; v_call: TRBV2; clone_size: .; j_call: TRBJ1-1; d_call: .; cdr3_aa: CASMMGHMNTEAFF; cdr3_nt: TGTGCCAGCATGATGGGACATATGAACACTGAAGCTTTCTTT
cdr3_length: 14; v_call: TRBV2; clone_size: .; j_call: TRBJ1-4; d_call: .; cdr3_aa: CASSPGGGNEKLFF; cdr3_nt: TGTGCCAGCAGTCCGGGGGGGGGTAATGAAAAACTGTTTTTT
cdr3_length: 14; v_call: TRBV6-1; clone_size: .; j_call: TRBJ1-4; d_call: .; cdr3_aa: CASTFARGKEKLFF; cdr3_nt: TGTGCCAGCACCTTCGCGCGGGGGAAAGAAAAACTGTTTTTT
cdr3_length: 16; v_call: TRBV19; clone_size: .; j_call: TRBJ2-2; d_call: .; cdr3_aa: CASRIITGTNTGELFF; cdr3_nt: TGTGCCAGTCGAATAATTACGGGCACGAACACCGGGGAGCTGTTTTTT
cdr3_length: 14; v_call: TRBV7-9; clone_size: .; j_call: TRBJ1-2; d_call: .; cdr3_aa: CASSFSGGAEGYTF; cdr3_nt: TGTGCCAGCAGCTTTTCGGGGGGGGCGGAAGGCTACACCTTC
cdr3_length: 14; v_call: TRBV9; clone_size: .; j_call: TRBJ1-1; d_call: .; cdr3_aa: CASSPRHLNTEAFF; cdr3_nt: TGTGCCAGCAGCCCGCGCCATTTGAACACTGAAGCTTTCTTT
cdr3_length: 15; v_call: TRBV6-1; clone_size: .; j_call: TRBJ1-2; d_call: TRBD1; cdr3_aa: CASIFRTGSGDGYTF; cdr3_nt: TGTGCCAGCATTTTCCGGACAGGGTCGGGAGATGGCTACACCTTC
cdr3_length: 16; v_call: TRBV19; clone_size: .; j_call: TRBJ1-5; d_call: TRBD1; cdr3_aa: CASSQTTGFFNQPQHF; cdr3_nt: TGTGCCAGTAGCCAGACGACAGGGTTCTTCAATCAGCCCCAGCATTTT
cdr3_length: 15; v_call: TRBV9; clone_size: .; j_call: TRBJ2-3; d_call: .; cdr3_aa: CASSVATSGSETQYF; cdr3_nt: TGTGCCAGCAGCGTAGCTACCTCGGGATCGGAGACGCAGTATTTT
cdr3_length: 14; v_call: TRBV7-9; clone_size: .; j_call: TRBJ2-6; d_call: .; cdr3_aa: CASSPSSGANVLTF; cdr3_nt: TGTGCCAGCAGCCCTAGCTCTGGGGCCAACGTCCTGACTTTC
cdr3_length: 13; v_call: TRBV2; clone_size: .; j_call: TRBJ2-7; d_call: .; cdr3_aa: CASRGYVAYEQYF; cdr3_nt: TGTGCCAGCAGGGGGTATGTAGCATACGAGCAGTACTTC
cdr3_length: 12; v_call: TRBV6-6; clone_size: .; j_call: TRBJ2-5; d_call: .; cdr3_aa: CASSYSRETQYF; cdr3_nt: TGTGCCAGCAGTTACTCTCGCGAGACCCAGTACTTC
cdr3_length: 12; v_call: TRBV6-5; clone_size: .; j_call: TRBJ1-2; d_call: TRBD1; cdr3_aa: CASTRTGDGYTF; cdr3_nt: TGTGCCAGCACCCGGACAGGGGATGGCTACACCTTC
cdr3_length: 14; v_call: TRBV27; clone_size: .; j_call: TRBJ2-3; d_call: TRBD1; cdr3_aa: CASSGTVPADTQYF; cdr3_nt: TGTGCCAGCAGTGGGACAGTTCCGGCAGATACGCAGTATTTT
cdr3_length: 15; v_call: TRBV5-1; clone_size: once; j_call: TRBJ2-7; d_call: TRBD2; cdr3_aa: CASRTGLAVTYEQYF; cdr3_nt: TGCGCCAGCAGAACGGGACTAGCGGTAACCTACGAGCAGTACTTC
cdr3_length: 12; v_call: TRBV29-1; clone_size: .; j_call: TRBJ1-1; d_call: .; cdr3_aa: CSVVSGSTEAFF; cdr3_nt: TGCAGCGTTGTATCTGGGAGCACTGAAGCTTTCTTT
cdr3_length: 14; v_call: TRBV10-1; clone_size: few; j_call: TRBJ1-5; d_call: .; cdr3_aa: CASSESADRQPQHF; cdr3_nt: TGCGCCAGCAGTGAGTCGGCAGATAGGCAGCCCCAGCATTTT
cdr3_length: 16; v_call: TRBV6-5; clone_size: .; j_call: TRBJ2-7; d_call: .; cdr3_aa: CASSFDRTTLSYEQYF; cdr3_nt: TGTGCCAGCAGTTTCGACAGGACGACTCTCTCCTACGAGCAGTACTTC
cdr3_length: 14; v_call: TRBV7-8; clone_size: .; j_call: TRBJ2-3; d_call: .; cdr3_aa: CASSSWDSTDTQYF; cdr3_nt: TGTGCCAGCAGCTCCTGGGACAGCACAGATACGCAGTATTTT
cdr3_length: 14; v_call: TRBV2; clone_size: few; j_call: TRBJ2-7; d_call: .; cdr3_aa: CASSDSAANYEQYF; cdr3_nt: TGTGCCAGCAGTGATAGTGCAGCAAACTACGAGCAGTACTTC
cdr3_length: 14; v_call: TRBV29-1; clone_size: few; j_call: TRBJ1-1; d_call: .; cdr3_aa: CSVVGEEGNTEAFF; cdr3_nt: TGCAGCGTTGTGGGGGAGGAGGGGAACACTGAAGCTTTCTTT
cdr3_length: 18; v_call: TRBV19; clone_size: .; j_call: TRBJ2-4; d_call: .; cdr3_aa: CASSEGGGRGVAKNIQYF; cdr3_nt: TGTGCCAGTAGTGAAGGGGGGGGGAGAGGGGTAGCCAAAAACATTCAGTACTTC
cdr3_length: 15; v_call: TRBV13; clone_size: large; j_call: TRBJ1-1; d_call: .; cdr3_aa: CASSLAGGMNTEAFF; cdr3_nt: TGTGCCAGCAGCTTAGCAGGAGGGATGAACACTGAAGCTTTCTTT
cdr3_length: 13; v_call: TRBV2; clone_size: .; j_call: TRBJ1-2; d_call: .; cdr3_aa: CASSEEGGAGYTF; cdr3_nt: TGTGCCAGCAGTGAGGAGGGAGGAGCGGGCTACACCTTC
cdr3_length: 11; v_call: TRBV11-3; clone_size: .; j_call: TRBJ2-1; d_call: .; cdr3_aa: CASSSDNEQFF; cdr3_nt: TGTGCCAGCAGCTCCGACAATGAGCAGTTCTTC
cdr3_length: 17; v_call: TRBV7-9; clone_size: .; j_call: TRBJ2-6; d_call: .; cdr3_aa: CASRRGSGNSGANVLTF; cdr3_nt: TGTGCCAGCAGACGTGGGTCGGGGAACTCTGGGGCCAACGTCCTGACTTTC
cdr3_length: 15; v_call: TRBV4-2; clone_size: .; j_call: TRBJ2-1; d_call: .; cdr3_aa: CASSQEEGSYNEQFF; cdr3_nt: TGTGCCAGCAGCCAAGAGGAGGGCTCCTACAATGAGCAGTTCTTC
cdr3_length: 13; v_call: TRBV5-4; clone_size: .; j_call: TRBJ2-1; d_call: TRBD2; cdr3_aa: CASSWAGGNEQFF; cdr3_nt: TGTGCCAGCAGCTGGGCGGGGGGCAACGAGCAGTTCTTC